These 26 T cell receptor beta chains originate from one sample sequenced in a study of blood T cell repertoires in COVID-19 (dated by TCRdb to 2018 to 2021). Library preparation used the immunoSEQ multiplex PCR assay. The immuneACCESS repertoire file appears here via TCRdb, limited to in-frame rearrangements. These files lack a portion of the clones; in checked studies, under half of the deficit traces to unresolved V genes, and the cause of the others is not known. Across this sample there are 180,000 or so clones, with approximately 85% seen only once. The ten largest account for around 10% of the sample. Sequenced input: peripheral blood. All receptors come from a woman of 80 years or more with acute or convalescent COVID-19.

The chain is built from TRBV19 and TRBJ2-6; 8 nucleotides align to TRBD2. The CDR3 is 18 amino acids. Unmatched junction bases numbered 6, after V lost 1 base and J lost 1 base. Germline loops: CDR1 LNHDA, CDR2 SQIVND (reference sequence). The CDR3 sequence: CASSIGAGALSGANVLTF. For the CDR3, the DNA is TGTGCCAGTAGTATAGGAGCGGGGGCCCTTTCTGGGGCCAACGTCCTGACTTTC.

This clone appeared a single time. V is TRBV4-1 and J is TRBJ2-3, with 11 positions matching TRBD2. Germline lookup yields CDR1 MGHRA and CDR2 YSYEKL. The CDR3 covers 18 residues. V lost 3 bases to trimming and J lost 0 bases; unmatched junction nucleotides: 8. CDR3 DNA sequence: TGCGCCAGCAGCCATCGTCTAGCGGGGGGACCGAGCACAGATACGCAGTATTTT. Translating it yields CASSHRLAGGPSTDTQYF.

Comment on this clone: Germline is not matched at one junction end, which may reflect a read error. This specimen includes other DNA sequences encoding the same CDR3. Written as DNA, the CDR3 is TGTGCCAGCAGCTTAAAGGGGGCTGAGGTTTACGAACAGTACTTC. Its protein product is CASSLKGAEVYEQYF. J is TRBJ2-7 and V is TRBV7-3; 7 bases line up with TRBD1. Germline lookup yields CDR1 SGHTA and CDR2 FQGTGA. CDR3 size: 15 residues.

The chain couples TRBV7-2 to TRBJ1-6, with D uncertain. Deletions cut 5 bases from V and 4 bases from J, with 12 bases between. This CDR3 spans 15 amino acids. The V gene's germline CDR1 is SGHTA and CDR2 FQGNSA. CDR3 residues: CASSPTEAYNSPLHF. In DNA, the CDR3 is TGTGCCAGCAGCCCCACGGAGGCTTATAATTCACCCCTCCACTTT. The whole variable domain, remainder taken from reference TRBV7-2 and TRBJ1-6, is GAGVSQSPSNKVTEKGKDVELRCDPISGHTALYWYRQSLGQGLEFLIYFQGNSAPDKSGLPSDRFSAERTGGSVSTLTIQRTQQEDSAVYLCASSPTEAYNSPLHFGNGTRLTVT.

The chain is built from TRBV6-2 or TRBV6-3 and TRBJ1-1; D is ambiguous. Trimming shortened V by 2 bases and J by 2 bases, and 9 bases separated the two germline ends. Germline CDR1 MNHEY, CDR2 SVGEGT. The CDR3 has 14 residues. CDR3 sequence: CASSYALLNTEAFF. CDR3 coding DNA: TGTGCCAGCAGTTACGCCCTTCTAAACACTGAAGCTTTCTTT.

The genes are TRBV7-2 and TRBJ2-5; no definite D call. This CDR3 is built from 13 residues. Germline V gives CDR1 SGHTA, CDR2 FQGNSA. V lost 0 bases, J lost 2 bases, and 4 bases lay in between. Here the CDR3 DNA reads TGTGCCAGCAGCTTAGCCAGACAAGAGACCCAGTACTTC. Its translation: CASSLARQETQYF.

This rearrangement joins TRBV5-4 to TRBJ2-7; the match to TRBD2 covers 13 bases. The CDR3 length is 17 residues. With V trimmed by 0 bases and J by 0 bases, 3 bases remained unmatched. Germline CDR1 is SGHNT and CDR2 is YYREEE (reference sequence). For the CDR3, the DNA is TGTGCCAGCAGCTTGGGTGGGACTAGCGGGATCTCCTACGAGCAGTACTTC. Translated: CASSLGGTSGISYEQYF.

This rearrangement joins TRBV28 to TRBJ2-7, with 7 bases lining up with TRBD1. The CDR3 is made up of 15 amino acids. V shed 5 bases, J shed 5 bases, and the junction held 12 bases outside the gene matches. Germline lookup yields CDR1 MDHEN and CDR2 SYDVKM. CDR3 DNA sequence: TGTGCCAGCAGTACTTCCGACAGGGCTCTCGACGAGCAGTACTTC. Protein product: CASSTSDRALDEQYF.

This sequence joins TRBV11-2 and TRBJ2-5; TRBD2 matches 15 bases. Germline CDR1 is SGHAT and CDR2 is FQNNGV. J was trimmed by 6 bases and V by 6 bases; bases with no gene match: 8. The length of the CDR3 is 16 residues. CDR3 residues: CASSPPGTSGGQTQYF. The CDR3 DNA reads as TGTGCCAGCAGTCCACCCGGGACTAGCGGGGGGCAGACCCAGTACTTC.

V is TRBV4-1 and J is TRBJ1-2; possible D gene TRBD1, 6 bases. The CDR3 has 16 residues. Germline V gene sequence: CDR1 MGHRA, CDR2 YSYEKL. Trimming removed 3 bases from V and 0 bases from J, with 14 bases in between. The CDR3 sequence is CASSQVGQPANYGYTF. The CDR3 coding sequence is TGCGCCAGCAGCCAGGTCGGACAGCCCGCTAACTATGGCTACACCTTC.

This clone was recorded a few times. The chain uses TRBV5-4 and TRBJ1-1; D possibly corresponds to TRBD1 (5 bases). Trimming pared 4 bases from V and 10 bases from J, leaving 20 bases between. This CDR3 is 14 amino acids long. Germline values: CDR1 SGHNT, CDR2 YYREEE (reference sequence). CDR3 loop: CASSGHGGEGRAFF. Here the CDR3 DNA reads TGTGCCAGCAGCGGTCACGGGGGGGAGGGCAGAGCTTTCTTT.

CDR3 DNA: TGCGCCAGCAGCCAAGATTGGAGGACAGGGGACACCGGGGAGCTGTTTTTT. Encoded protein: CASSQDWRTGDTGELFF. This chain uses TRBV4-3 with TRBJ2-2; the match to TRBD1 covers 9 bases. In germline, CDR1 is LGHNA, CDR2 YSLEER. The ends lost 0 bases at V and 3 bases at J; junction bases unmatched: 5. CDR3 size: 17 residues.

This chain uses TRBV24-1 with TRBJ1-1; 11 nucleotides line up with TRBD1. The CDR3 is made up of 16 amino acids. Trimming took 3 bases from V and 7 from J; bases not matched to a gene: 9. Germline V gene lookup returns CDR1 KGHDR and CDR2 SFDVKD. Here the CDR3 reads CATSDPGQGATGEAFF. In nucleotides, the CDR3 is TGTGCCACCAGTGATCCCGGACAGGGGGCGACAGGTGAAGCTTTCTTT.

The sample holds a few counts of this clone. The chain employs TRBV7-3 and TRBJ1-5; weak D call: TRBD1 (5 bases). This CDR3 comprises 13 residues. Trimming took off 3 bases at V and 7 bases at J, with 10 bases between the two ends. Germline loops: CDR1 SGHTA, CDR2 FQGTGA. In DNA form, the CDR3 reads TGTGCCAGCAGCTTGCAGGGTAAGCAGCCCCAGCATTTT. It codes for CASSLQGKQPQHF.

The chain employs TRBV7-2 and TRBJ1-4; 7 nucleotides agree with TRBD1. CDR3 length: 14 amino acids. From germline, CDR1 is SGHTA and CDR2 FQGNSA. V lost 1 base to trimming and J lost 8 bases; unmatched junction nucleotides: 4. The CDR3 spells CASSLERGREKLFF. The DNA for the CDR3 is TGTGCCAGCAGCTTAGAGAGGGGGCGCGAAAAACTGTTTTTT.

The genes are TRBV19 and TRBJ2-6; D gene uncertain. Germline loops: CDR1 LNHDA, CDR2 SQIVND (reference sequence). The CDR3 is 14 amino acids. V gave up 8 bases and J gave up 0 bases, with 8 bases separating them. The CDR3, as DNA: TGTGCCAGTGGCTCCTCCTCTGGGGCCAACGTCCTGACTTTC. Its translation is CASGSSSGANVLTF.

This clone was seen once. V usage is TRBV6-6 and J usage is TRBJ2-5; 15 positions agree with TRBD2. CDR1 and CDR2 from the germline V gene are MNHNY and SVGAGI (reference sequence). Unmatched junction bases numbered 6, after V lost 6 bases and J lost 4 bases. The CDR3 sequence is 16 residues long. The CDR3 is CASSPGLAGGRETQYF. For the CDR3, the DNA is TGTGCCAGCAGCCCGGGACTAGCGGGGGGCCGAGAGACCCAGTACTTC.

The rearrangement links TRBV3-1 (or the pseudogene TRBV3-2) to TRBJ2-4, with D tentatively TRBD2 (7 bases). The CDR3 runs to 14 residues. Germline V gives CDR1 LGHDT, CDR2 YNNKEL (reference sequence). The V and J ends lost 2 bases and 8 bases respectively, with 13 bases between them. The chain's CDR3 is CASSQRGGRDIQYF. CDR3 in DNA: TGTGCCAGCAGCCAAAGAGGGGGGAGGGACATTCAGTACTTC.

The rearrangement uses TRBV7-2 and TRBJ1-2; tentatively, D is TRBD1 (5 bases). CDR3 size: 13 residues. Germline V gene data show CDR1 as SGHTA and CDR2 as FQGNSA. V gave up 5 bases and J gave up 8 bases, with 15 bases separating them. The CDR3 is CASSPGWGSGYTF. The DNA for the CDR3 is TGTGCCAGCAGCCCCGGGTGGGGCTCCGGCTACACCTTC.

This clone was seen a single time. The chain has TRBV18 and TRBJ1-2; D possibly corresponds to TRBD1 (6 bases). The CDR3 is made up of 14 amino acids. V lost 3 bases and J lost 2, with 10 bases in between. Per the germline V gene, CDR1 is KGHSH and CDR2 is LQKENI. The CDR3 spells CASSPGQGNYGYTF. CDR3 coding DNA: TGTGCCAGCTCACCTGGGCAGGGGAACTATGGCTACACCTTC.

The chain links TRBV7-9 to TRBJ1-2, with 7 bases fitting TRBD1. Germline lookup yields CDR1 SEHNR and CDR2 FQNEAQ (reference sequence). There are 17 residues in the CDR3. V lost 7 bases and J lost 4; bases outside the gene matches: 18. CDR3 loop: CASTAPGDSYLSYGYTF. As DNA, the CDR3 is TGTGCCAGCACGGCCCCCGGGGACAGCTATTTATCCTATGGCTACACCTTC.

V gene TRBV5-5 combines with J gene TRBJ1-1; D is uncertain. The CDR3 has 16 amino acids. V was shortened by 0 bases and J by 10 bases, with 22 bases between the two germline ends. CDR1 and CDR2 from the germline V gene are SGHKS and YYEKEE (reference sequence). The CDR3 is CASSLGAGTGGQRAFF. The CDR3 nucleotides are TGTGCCAGCAGCTTGGGGGCGGGTACCGGAGGCCAGCGAGCTTTCTTT.

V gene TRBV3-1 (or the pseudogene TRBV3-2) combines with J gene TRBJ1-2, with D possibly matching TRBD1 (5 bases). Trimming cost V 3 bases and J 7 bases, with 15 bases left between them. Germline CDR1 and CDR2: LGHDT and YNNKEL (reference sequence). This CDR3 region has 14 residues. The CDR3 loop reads CASSQAPGEGGYTF. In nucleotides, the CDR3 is TGTGCCAGCAGCCAGGCACCGGGGGAGGGTGGCTACACCTTC.

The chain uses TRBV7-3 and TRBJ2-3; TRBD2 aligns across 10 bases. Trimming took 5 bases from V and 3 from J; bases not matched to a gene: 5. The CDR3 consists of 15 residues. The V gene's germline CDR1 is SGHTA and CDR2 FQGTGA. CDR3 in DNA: TGTGCCAGCAGCCCCTCTAGCGGGAGTACAGATACGCAGTATTTT. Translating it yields CASSPSSGSTDTQYF.

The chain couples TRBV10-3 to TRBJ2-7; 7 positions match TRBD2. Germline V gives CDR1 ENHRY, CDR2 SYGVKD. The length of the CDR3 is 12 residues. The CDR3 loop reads CANGGDSYEQYF. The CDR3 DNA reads TGTGCTAATGGGGGGGACTCCTACGAGCAGTACTTC.

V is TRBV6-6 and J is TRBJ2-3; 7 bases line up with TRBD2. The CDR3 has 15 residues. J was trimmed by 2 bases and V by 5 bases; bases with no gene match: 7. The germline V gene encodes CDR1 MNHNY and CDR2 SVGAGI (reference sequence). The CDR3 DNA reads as TGTGCCAGCAGTCGTACTAGCGCATACACAGATACGCAGTATTTT. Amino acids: CASSRTSAYTDTQYF.